This T cell receptor (beta chain) was sequenced for a study of regulatory T cells in long-lasting Graves disease. As to time point: newly diagnosed GD, antithyroid drugs for less than 3 months. RNA from PBMCs was the source of the TCR library. CDR1 and CDR2 (germline): KGHDR, SFDVKD. V was shortened by 0 bases and J by 6 bases, with 6 bases between the two germline ends. CDR3 length: 13 amino acids. To make TCR beta libraries, researchers used iRepertoire HTBI primers and Arm-PCR of CDR3 regions. TCRdb itself ran the multiplex PCR reads through MiXCR, one entry per CDR3 protein. The table records about 460,000 distinct CDR3 sequences, 14% of them present only once. This clonotype was observed a handful of times. The same sample was also used in a study of T cells in Graves' hyperthyroidism and ophthalmopathy.

The source of this sequence is a woman aged 45-59 years with Graves disease. V and J are TRBV24-1 and TRBJ2-3; D not certain. Here the sequenced sample was peripheral blood mononuclear cells (PBMCs), taken at new diagnosis, from a patient treated with antithyroid drugs. CDR3 coding DNA: TGTGCCACCAGTGATTTGTTCAGGGATACGCAGTATTTT. Its protein product is CATSDLFRDTQYF.